These 30 T cell receptor beta chains share one sample of origin, sequenced in a study of blood T cell repertoires in COVID-19 (dated by TCRdb to 2019 to 2021). The method was the immunoSEQ multiplex PCR assay. This immuneACCESS table, as held by TCRdb, lists in-frame sequences with V and J called but not all clones. Of the missing ones, under half trace to an unresolved V gene in checked studies; the others have no known cause. For this sample the table gives 80,000 or so clones, of which around 80% were detected only once. Approximately 7.3% of the sample lies in the top ten. Sequencing was done on a sample of peripheral blood. These receptors originate from a human donor in a cohort sampled during active COVID-19.

This chain links TRBV7-2 with TRBJ1-2; D ambiguous. Germline-derived CDR1 and CDR2 are SGHTA and FQGNSA. V was trimmed by 5 bases and J by 0 bases, leaving 16 bases between them. The CDR3 is 16 residues long. In DNA form, the CDR3 reads TGTGCCAGCAGCCTAGATCCGGGGAGAGCTAACTATGGCTACACCTTC. It specifies CASSLDPGRANYGYTF.

CDR3 in DNA: TGTGCCAGCAGGCGGACAGTGACCACCGGGGAGCTGTTTTTT. This translates into CASRRTVTTGELFF. V is TRBV7-8 and J is TRBJ2-2; D is possibly TRBD1 (6 bases). The CDR3 has 14 amino acids. The V end lost 6 bases, the J end lost 4 bases, and 12 bases lay between the germline ends. The germline V gene encodes CDR1 SGHVS and CDR2 FQNEAQ.

This clone has only a few counts. This chain links TRBV27 with TRBJ2-7; possible D gene TRBD1, 6 bases. Germline V gene lookup returns CDR1 MNHEY and CDR2 SMNVEV (reference sequence). V lost 11 bases and J 0 bases, leaving 14 bases between the germline ends. This CDR3 is built from 13 residues. CDR3 sequence: CASSGTYSYEQYF. The CDR3 DNA is TGTGCCTCCTCCGGGACATACTCCTACGAGCAGTACTTC.

The chain links TRBV3-1 (or the pseudogene TRBV3-2) to TRBJ1-1; D is unresolved. V lost 4 bases and J 1 base, leaving 22 bases between the germline ends. The CDR3 has 18 residues. CDR1 LGHDT and CDR2 YNNKEL come from the germline V gene (reference sequence). CDR3 coding DNA: TGTGCCAGCAGCCCACCCCTTCCCGGGAACCCCGGGAACACTGAAGCTTTCTTT. Protein: CASSPPLPGNPGNTEAFF.

J is TRBJ2-3 and V is TRBV6-7, with D unresolved. TRBV6-7 is an ORF; its function is uncertain. CDR3 size: 15 residues. V gave up 0 bases and J gave up 6 bases, with 13 bases separating them. The CDR3 sequence: CASSYSVPPGDTQYF. Here the CDR3 DNA reads TGTGCCAGCAGTTACTCGGTACCACCAGGCGATACGCAGTATTTT.

The genes are TRBV19 and TRBJ2-1, with D possibly being TRBD1 (5 bases). The CDR3 is 14 amino acids. Germline V lookup: CDR1 LNHDA, CDR2 SQIVND (reference sequence). V was pared by 5 bases and J by 8 bases, with 16 bases between. CDR3 in amino acids: CASSLKRWGDEQFF. CDR3 sequence (DNA): TGTGCCAGTAGTCTAAAAAGGTGGGGCGATGAGCAGTTCTTC.

The V call is TRBV10-1, the J call TRBJ2-7; the D gene is possibly TRBD1 (6 bases). Germline CDR1 is WNHNN and CDR2 is SYGVQD (reference sequence). This CDR3 comprises 15 residues. Trimming removed 10 bases at V and 8 bases at J, with 27 bases between. The CDR3 DNA is TGCGCCACCCTACCGGCCCCGACAGGCCAGGGGAAGCAGTACTTC. Translation: CATLPAPTGQGKQYF.

This sequence joins TRBV7-9 and TRBJ2-3, with TRBD2 matching 8 bases. The CDR3 is 15 amino acids. Looked up from germline, CDR1 is SEHNR and CDR2 is FQNEAQ (reference sequence). The trim removed 5 bases at V and 2 bases at J, leaving 6 bases unmatched. CDR3 in amino acids: CASSPRGGSTDTQYF. The CDR3 DNA reads TGTGCCAGCAGCCCGCGCGGGGGGTCCACAGATACGCAGTATTTT.

The chain joins TRBV12-3 or TRBV12-4 to TRBJ1-1, with TRBD1 identical over 7 bases. The CDR3 totals 11 residues. Trimming took 5 bases from V and 11 from J; bases not matched to a gene: 5. The CDR3 bases are TGTGCCAGCAGTCCCCCAGGGGGGGCTTTCTTT. This codes for CASSPPGGAFF.

The V gene is TRBV18, the J gene TRBJ2-7, with D perhaps TRBD1 (5 bases). Trimming removed 0 bases from V and 7 bases from J, with 7 bases in between. Germline V CDR1 and CDR2: KGHSH, LQKENI. CDR3 length equals 12 residues. The CDR3 protein is CASSPPAGEQYF. The CDR3 region has the DNA TGTGCCAGCTCACCACCGGCAGGGGAGCAGTACTTC.

The V and J genes are TRBV19 and TRBJ1-5; no definite D call. V was shortened by 3 bases and J by 4 bases, with 13 bases between the two germline ends. The V gene's germline CDR1 is LNHDA and CDR2 SQIVND (reference sequence). The CDR3 extends over 15 amino acids. The CDR3 spells CASSIEQTGNQPQHF. Written as DNA, the CDR3 is TGTGCCAGTAGTATCGAACAGACGGGGAATCAGCCCCAGCATTTT. Using reference TRBV19 and TRBJ1-5 for the parts outside the CDR3, the full variable domain is DGGITQSPKYLFRKEGQNVTLSCEQNLNHDAMYWYRQDPGQGLRLIYYSQIVNDFQKGDIAEGYSVSREKKESFPLTVTSAQKNPTAFYLCASSIEQTGNQPQHFGDGTRLSIL.

A single count supports this clone. This chain uses TRBV6-1 with TRBJ1-3; unclear D gene. The V end lost 4 bases, the J end lost 0 bases, and 13 bases lay between the germline ends. Germline CDR1 reads MNHNS; CDR2 reads SASEGT. This CDR3 spans 16 amino acids. CDR3 protein: CASSGGVSPSGNTIYF. The DNA for the CDR3 is TGTGCCAGCAGTGGCGGGGTTAGCCCCTCTGGAAACACCATATATTTT.

This clone was detected only a few times. This chain links TRBV6-1 with TRBJ1-2; D remains unclear. CDR1 and CDR2 (germline): MNHNS, SASEGT. V was clipped by 1 base and J by 3 bases, with 6 bases between them. The CDR3 consists of 13 residues. This chain's CDR3 is CASSEGGYYGYTF. CDR3 sequence (DNA): TGTGCCAGCAGTGAAGGAGGGTACTATGGCTACACCTTC.

This clone was seen a handful of times. The chain combines TRBV7-9 with TRBJ2-7; 7 bases are shared with TRBD2. Germline CDR1 is SEHNR and CDR2 is FQNEAQ (reference sequence). This CDR3 spans 15 amino acids. V was pared by 4 bases and J by 3 bases, with 9 bases of the junction left unmatched. In DNA form, the CDR3 reads TGTGCCAGCAGCTCAGATCGGGGGGTTCTCTACGAGCAGTACTTC. Translation: CASSSDRGVLYEQYF. The variable domain in full, completed from reference TRBV7-9 and TRBJ2-7, reads DTGVSQNPRHKITKRGQNVTFRCDPISEHNRLYWYRQTLGQGPEFLTYFQNEAQLEKSRLLSDRFSAERPKGSFSTLEIQRTEQGDSAMYLCASSSDRGVLYEQYFGPGTRLTVT.

The chain carries TRBV7-2 and TRBJ1-5, with 7 positions matching TRBD1. CDR3 length equals 15 residues. The germline V gene has CDR1 SGHTA and CDR2 FQGNSA. Germline trimming cut 3 bases from V and 3 bases from J; bases unmatched to any gene: 5. CDR3: CASSLKTGPNQPQHF. The CDR3 DNA reads TGTGCCAGCAGCTTGAAGACAGGGCCCAATCAGCCCCAGCATTTT.

This clone was seen only a few times. The chain links TRBV9 to TRBJ2-7; perhaps TRBD1 as D (5 bases). The CDR3 contains 14 residues. The V and J ends lost 3 bases and 6 bases respectively, with 16 bases between them. Germline lookup yields CDR1 SGDLS and CDR2 YYNGEE. The CDR3 DNA follows: TGTGCCAGCAGCGCAAACCAGGGATCCGGCGAGCAGTACTTC. This encodes CASSANQGSGEQYF.

The J gene is TRBJ1-2, the V gene TRBV28; a weak D match, TRBD1 (6 bases). The CDR3 length is 11 residues. The germline CDR1 and CDR2 sequences are MDHEN and SYDVKM. Trimming took off 5 bases at V and 6 bases at J, with 7 bases between the two ends. The CDR3 region is CASSQGHGYTF. DNA of the CDR3: TGTGCCAGCAGTCAGGGGCATGGCTACACCTTC.

In regard to this clone: The same CDR3 arises from other DNA sequences in this sample as well. The chain employs TRBV9 and TRBJ1-4; D is undetermined. Trimming took 5 bases from V and 2 from J, leaving 7 bases between them. This CDR3 comprises 13 residues. Germline V lookup: CDR1 SGDLS, CDR2 YYNGEE. The chain's CDR3 is CASSPRTNEKLFF. CDR3 DNA sequence: TGTGCCAGCAGTCCGAGGACTAATGAAAAACTGTTTTTT. Combining the CDR3 with reference TRBV9 and TRBJ1-4 gives the whole variable domain DSGVTQTPKHLITATGQRVTLRCSPRSGDLSVYWYQQSLDQGLQFLIQYYNGEERAKGNILERFSAQQFPDLHSELNLSSLELGDSALYFCASSPRTNEKLFFGSGTQLSVL.

This chain links TRBV5-8 with TRBJ2-1; D perhaps matches TRBD1 (6 bases). Germline loops: CDR1 SGHTS, CDR2 YDEGEE. The CDR3 is made up of 15 amino acids. Trimming stripped 0 bases from V and 8 bases from J, with 15 bases between. CDR3 bases: TGTGCCAGCAGCTTGGCAGGGGACCGGCGGGATGAGCAGTTCTTC. Residues: CASSLAGDRRDEQFF.

This sequence joins TRBV21-1 and TRBJ2-7; whether TRBD1, the table's D call, matches the DNA was not checked. TRBV21-1 is termed a pseudogene. CDR3 length equals 17 residues. CDR3 protein: CASSYRPDREGSYEQYF. The CDR3 region has the DNA TGTGCCAGCAGCTATCGCCCGGACAGGGAAGGGTCCTACGAGCAGTACTTC.

This clone showed up many times. The V call is TRBV12-3 or TRBV12-4, the J call TRBJ1-3; no clear D gene. Trimming pared 6 bases from V and 0 bases from J, leaving 6 bases between. This CDR3 region has 13 residues. The CDR3 reads CASRTSSGNTIYF. CDR3 DNA sequence: TGTGCCAGCAGGACAAGCTCTGGAAACACCATATATTTT.

This rearrangement joins TRBV5-1 to TRBJ1-6; maybe TRBD1 (6 bases). V lost 5 bases and J 10 bases, leaving 16 bases between the germline ends. This CDR3 comprises 14 residues. CDR1 and CDR2 (germline): SGHRS, YFSETQ. The chain's CDR3 is CASREIQGQSPLHF. The CDR3, as DNA: TGCGCCAGCAGAGAAATCCAGGGACAATCACCCCTCCACTTT.

In DNA, the CDR3 is TGCAGTGCTAGTCGGGCCGGGACAGAGAACACTGAAGCTTTCTTT. It yields the protein CSASRAGTENTEAFF. The chain carries TRBV20-1 and TRBJ1-1; 7 bases align to TRBD1. Germline trimming cut 3 bases from V and 1 base from J; bases unmatched to any gene: 8. Germline-derived CDR1 and CDR2 are DFQATT and SNEGSKA (reference sequence). The length of the CDR3 is 15 residues.

V gene TRBV2 combines with J gene TRBJ1-5; D remains unclear. Germline CDR1 SNHLY, CDR2 FYNNEI. The ends were cut back, 4 bases at V and 3 bases at J, with 7 bases in the middle. This CDR3 contains 13 residues. CDR3 sequence reads: CASSGGVNQPQHF. CDR3 bases: TGTGCCAGCAGTGGAGGTGTCAATCAGCCCCAGCATTTT.

The V call is TRBV19, the J call TRBJ2-1, with 8 bases fitting TRBD2. The CDR3 sequence is 19 residues long. V lost 7 bases, J lost 0 bases, and 17 bases stayed unmatched. Germline values: CDR1 LNHDA, CDR2 SQIVND (reference sequence). The CDR3 DNA reads TGTGCCAGTAAAGGAGGGGTTAGGCGGGGGGCGAGCTCCTACAATGAGCAGTTCTTC. Its protein is CASKGGVRRGASSYNEQFF. Combining the CDR3 with reference TRBV19 and TRBJ2-1 gives the whole variable domain DGGITQSPKYLFRKEGQNVTLSCEQNLNHDAMYWYRQDPGQGLRLIYYSQIVNDFQKGDIAEGYSVSREKKESFPLTVTSAQKNPTAFYLCASKGGVRRGASSYNEQFFGPGTRLTVL.

This chain uses TRBV4-1 with TRBJ2-5, with 11 bases identical to TRBD2. This CDR3 spans 18 amino acids. The junction had 8 bases not matched to a gene; V was cut back by 0 bases and J by 2 bases. Looked up from germline, CDR1 is MGHRA and CDR2 is YSYEKL. CDR3 DNA sequence: TGCGCCAGCAGCCAAGATTGGTTCGCTAGCGGGGGGCAAGAGACCCAGTACTTC. This codes for CASSQDWFASGGQETQYF.

The CDR3 DNA follows: TGTGCCAGCAGCTCGACTAGCGGGGGTTACGAGCAGTACTTC. This encodes CASSSTSGGYEQYF. The rearrangement links TRBV7-3 to TRBJ2-7; 12 bases align to TRBD2. Germline V gene sequence: CDR1 SGHTA, CDR2 FQGTGA. The CDR3 is 14 amino acids. J was trimmed by 4 bases and V by 4 bases; bases with no gene match: 2.

The rearrangement joins TRBV10-3 to TRBJ2-7, with TRBD1 identical over 9 bases. This CDR3 has 15 residues. Germline values: CDR1 ENHRY, CDR2 SYGVKD. With V trimmed by 6 bases and J by 5 bases, 11 bases remained unmatched. The DNA of the CDR3 is TGTGCCATCAGACCCCCGACAGGGGGGTCCCACGAGCAGTACTTC. Amino acid sequence: CAIRPPTGGSHEQYF.

This chain joins TRBV9 and TRBJ2-5; the D gene is possibly TRBD1 (6 bases). Germline CDR1 is SGDLS and CDR2 is YYNGEE. V was cut by 2 bases and J by 4 bases, with 24 bases left in between. There are 18 residues in the CDR3. The CDR3 spells CASSVGTDSPQSRETQYF. DNA of the CDR3: TGTGCCAGCAGCGTGGGGACGGACAGCCCCCAGAGTAGAGAGACCCAGTACTTC.

This clone came up a few times. The V gene is TRBV5-1, the J gene TRBJ1-1, with D uncertain. This CDR3 is 16 amino acids long. Per germline, CDR1 SGHRS and CDR2 YFSETQ. Between the trimmed V and J ends, which lost 1 base and 1 base, there was a span of 14 bases. CDR3 nucleotide sequence: TGCGCCAGCAGCTTGCTCCCGGGGTTGGGGAACACTGAAGCTTTCTTT. Its translation is CASSLLPGLGNTEAFF.